One and the same sample provided the 28 T cell receptor beta chains below, sequenced in a study of a mutant IDH1 vaccine in newly diagnosed glioma. Profiled with immunoSEQ multiplex PCR; TCRdb holds only in-frame clones, not every one. The repertoire holds tens of thousands of clones, with roughly 80% as singletons. Specified time point: baseline, week 1 (first vaccination visit). Treatment reported: pre-vaccination baseline after standard-of-care therapy. The sequencing used PBMCs, collected from a glioma patient treated with radiotherapy, temozolomide or both. Source of these receptors: a man aged 30-40 years with glioma.

This clone occurred a few times. The chain is built from TRBV30 and TRBJ1-6; D is unresolved. With 3 bases removed from V and 4 bases from J, the gap between germline ends came to 7 bases. The CDR3 runs 13 residues. Germline CDR1 and CDR2: GTSNPN and SVGIG (reference sequence). CDR3 bases: TGTGCCTGGAGGTTGGATTATAATTCACCCCTCCACTTT. Translated, it gives CAWRLDYNSPLHF.

The gene calls are TRBV27 and TRBJ2-7, with D perhaps matching TRBD1 (5 bases). In germline, CDR1 is MNHEY, CDR2 SMNVEV (reference sequence). The germline V and J ends were trimmed by 4 bases and 5 bases, with 15 bases remaining between them. The CDR3 consists of 14 residues. The CDR3 DNA is TGTGCCAGCAGTTCTCAGACAGCGAAGGACGAGCAGTACTTC. Its protein product is CASSSQTAKDEQYF.

The chain links TRBV6-5 to TRBJ2-7; 7 positions agree with TRBD1. Germline values: CDR1 MNHEY, CDR2 SVGAGI. This CDR3 spans 16 amino acids. V was pared by 0 bases and J by 3 bases, with 8 bases of the junction left unmatched. CDR3 DNA sequence: TGTGCCAGCAGTTACTCCTTTCGACAGGGCATCTACGAGCAGTACTTC. Amino acid sequence: CASSYSFRQGIYEQYF.

To note about this clone: Distinct nucleotide sequences in the sample also encode this CDR3. This chain connects TRBV5-1 to TRBJ2-5; perhaps TRBD1 as D (6 bases). Germline V gene data show CDR1 as SGHRS and CDR2 as YFSETQ. V was clipped by 1 base and J by 3 bases, with 7 bases between them. This CDR3 is built from 13 residues. The CDR3: CASSLTGKETQYF. DNA of the CDR3: TGCGCCAGCAGCTTGACAGGGAAAGAGACCCAGTACTTC.

There are a few counts of this clone. The V call is TRBV9, the J call TRBJ1-1; D gene unclear. V lost 1 base to trimming and J lost 1 base, with 5 bases between them. CDR1 and CDR2 from the germline V gene are SGDLS and YYNGEE. CDR3 length: 13 amino acids. For the CDR3, the DNA is TGTGCCAGCAGCGTATTGACGAACACTGAAGCTTTCTTT. Translated, it gives CASSVLTNTEAFF.

This sequence joins TRBV7-2 and TRBJ2-7; TRBD2 matches at 7 bases. V trimming: 5 bases; J trimming: 3 bases; junction bases outside the gene matches: 10. In germline, CDR1 is SGHTA, CDR2 FQGNSA. There are 15 residues in the CDR3. The CDR3 sequence is CASSPTPGGFYEQYF. For the CDR3, the DNA is TGTGCCAGCAGCCCCACACCGGGAGGTTTCTACGAGCAGTACTTC.

V usage is TRBV5-1 and J usage is TRBJ2-5; D perhaps matches TRBD2 (6 bases). The J call may be wrong; the DNA end is better matched by TRBJ2-7. CDR3 length equals 14 residues. Germline CDR1 reads SGHRS; CDR2 reads YFSETQ. CDR3 amino acids: CASSFTGENYEQYF. In nucleotides, the CDR3 is TGCGCCAGCAGCTTTACGGGAGAGAATTACGAGCAGTACTTC.

The V call is TRBV7-6, the J call TRBJ2-3; possible D gene TRBD1, 5 bases. Trimming removed 0 bases at V and 4 bases at J, with 11 bases between. The CDR3 loop spans 15 amino acids. Germline lookup yields CDR1 SGHVS and CDR2 FNYEAQ. The CDR3 DNA reads as TGTGCCAGCAGCTTAGCGACTCAGGGTGCAGATACGCAGTATTTT. Translation: CASSLATQGADTQYF.

The chain employs TRBV5-1 and TRBJ1-1; 8 bases map to TRBD1. V gave up 0 bases and J gave up 7 bases; unmatched junction bases: 8. Germline CDR1 SGHRS, CDR2 YFSETQ. The CDR3 is made up of 15 amino acids. This CDR3 reads CASSLAGGGWVEAFF. The CDR3 DNA follows: TGCGCCAGCAGCTTGGCAGGGGGCGGTTGGGTTGAAGCTTTCTTT. The full variable domain, rest sourced from reference TRBV5-1 and TRBJ1-1, is KAGVTQTPRYLIKTRGQQVTLSCSPISGHRSVSWYQQTPGQGLQFLFEYFSETQRNKGNFPGRFSGRQFSNSRSEMNVSTLELGDSALYLCASSLAGGGWVEAFFGQGTRLTVV.

CDR3 sequence: CASSLSRGRLHLTQYF. The CDR3, as DNA: TGTGCCAGCAGTTTATCAAGGGGTAGACTGCATTTGACCCAGTACTTC. The V call is TRBV27, the J call TRBJ2-5, with D possibly being TRBD1 (5 bases). Per the germline V gene, CDR1 is MNHEY and CDR2 is SMNVEV (reference sequence). Trimming stripped 0 bases from V and 7 bases from J, with 18 bases between. The CDR3 extends over 16 amino acids.

The V and J genes are TRBV5-6 and TRBJ2-7, with D tentatively TRBD2 (6 bases). Germline V gene data show CDR1 as SGHDT and CDR2 as YYEEEE. The CDR3 loop spans 14 amino acids. V was pared by 4 bases and J by 6 bases, with 17 bases between. Here the CDR3 DNA reads TGTGCCAGCAGCCAACCGGGACTCCGTCCCGAGCAGTACTTC. It translates to CASSQPGLRPEQYF.

This clone was recorded a few times. The chain's CDR3 is CASRGLGAEKLFF. Written as DNA, the CDR3 is TGTGCCAGCAGAGGACTTGGAGCCGAAAAACTGTTTTTT. The chain is built from TRBV7-9 and TRBJ1-4; D unresolved. Germline values: CDR1 SEHNR, CDR2 FQNEAQ (reference sequence). Deletions cut 6 bases from V and 8 bases from J, with 13 bases between. The CDR3 spans 13 residues.

The CDR3 DNA reads as TGTGCCAGCAGTCTACCCTACCGCCCCATAAGCGGGAGTTATCGAGGCGAGCAGTACTTC. It is translated as CASSLPYRPISGSYRGEQYF. This chain links TRBV28 with TRBJ2-7; TRBD2 matches 8 bases. This CDR3 comprises 20 residues. Germline loops: CDR1 MDHEN, CDR2 SYDVKM. V shed 5 bases, J shed 6 bases, and the junction held 27 bases outside the gene matches.

V gene TRBV6-5 combines with J gene TRBJ2-1, with a possible D match to TRBD1 (6 bases). This CDR3 has 13 amino acids. Looked up from germline, CDR1 is MNHEY and CDR2 is SVGAGI. Trimming shortened V by 6 bases and J by 6 bases, and 12 bases separated the two germline ends. CDR3 amino acids: CASRKTGSNEQFF. The CDR3 coding sequence is TGTGCCAGCAGAAAGACAGGAAGCAATGAGCAGTTCTTC.

The rearrangement links TRBV29-1 to TRBJ2-4; D unresolved. The V gene's germline CDR1 is SQVTM and CDR2 ANQGSEA. Trimming shortened V by 0 bases and J by 1 base, and 7 bases separated the two germline ends. The CDR3 runs to 14 residues. CDR3 sequence: CSVEDAGAKNIQYF. CDR3 DNA: TGCAGCGTTGAAGATGCCGGTGCCAAAAACATTCAGTACTTC. Full variable domain (outside the CDR3, taken from reference TRBV29-1 and TRBJ2-4): SAVISQKPSRDICQRGTSLTIQCQVDSQVTMMFWYRQQPGQSLTLIATANQGSEATYESGFVIDKFPISRPNLTFSTLTVSNMSPEDSSIYLCSVEDAGAKNIQYFGAGTRLSVL.

The chain couples TRBV6-1 to TRBJ2-1, with 7 bases fitting TRBD2. The V gene end was trimmed by 0 bases and the J gene end by 5 bases; junction bases not matched to a gene: 7. The CDR3 consists of 16 residues. Germline V lookup: CDR1 MNHNS, CDR2 SASEGT. The CDR3 is CASSEARWGGHNEQFF. Written as DNA, the CDR3 is TGTGCCAGCAGTGAAGCTCGGTGGGGGGGTCACAATGAGCAGTTCTTC.

This chain links TRBV27 with TRBJ1-5, with D hard to call. Deletions cut 7 bases from V and 3 bases from J, with 10 bases between. There are 13 residues in the CDR3. CDR1 and CDR2 from the germline V gene are MNHEY and SMNVEV (reference sequence). The CDR3 spells CASTFRHNQPQHF. In DNA form, the CDR3 reads TGTGCCAGCACATTTAGACACAATCAGCCCCAGCATTTT.

The chain joins TRBV28 to TRBJ1-2, with unresolved D. V was trimmed by 8 bases and J by 2 bases, leaving 6 bases between them. The CDR3 has 11 residues. Looked up from germline, CDR1 is MDHEN and CDR2 is SYDVKM. Here the CDR3 DNA reads TGTGCCAGCTACAAGAACTATGGCTACACCTTC. It translates to CASYKNYGYTF.

V is TRBV14 and J is TRBJ2-7; TRBD2 matches 7 bases. Trimming removed 0 bases from V and 6 bases from J; junction bases left unmatched: 11. From germline, CDR1 is SGHDN and CDR2 FVKESK. The CDR3 extends over 16 amino acids. The CDR3 DNA is TGTGCCAGCAGCCAAGATAGGGGACTAATTCCCGGCGAGCAGTACTTC. It specifies CASSQDRGLIPGEQYF.

This clone has just a few counts. The chain couples TRBV30 to TRBJ1-4, with D unclear. CDR1 is GTSNPN, CDR2 SVGIG, per germline (reference sequence). This CDR3 has 14 residues. The germline V and J ends were trimmed by 4 bases and 2 bases, with 11 bases remaining between them. CDR3: CAWNGDGTNEKLFF. CDR3 DNA: TGTGCCTGGAACGGGGATGGGACTAATGAAAAACTGTTTTTT.

V and J are TRBV30 and TRBJ2-3, with no clear D. There are 14 residues in the CDR3. Trimming removed 2 bases from V and 1 base from J, with 10 bases in between. CDR1 and CDR2 from the germline V gene are GTSNPN and SVGIG (reference sequence). CDR3 residues: CAWSFNAGTDTQYF. The CDR3 DNA is TGTGCCTGGAGTTTCAACGCGGGCACAGATACGCAGTATTTT.

This clone has only one observation. Distinct nucleotide sequences in the sample also encode this CDR3. The chain combines TRBV5-1 with TRBJ1-1; 9 nucleotides align to TRBD1. The trim removed 2 bases at V and 8 bases at J, leaving 1 base unmatched. This CDR3 has 12 residues. Germline CDR1 and CDR2: SGHRS and YFSETQ. CDR3 sequence: CASSLGQGEAFF. DNA of the CDR3: TGCGCCAGCAGCTTAGGACAGGGGGAAGCTTTCTTT. Drawing the rest from reference TRBV5-1 and TRBJ1-1, the complete variable domain is KAGVTQTPRYLIKTRGQQVTLSCSPISGHRSVSWYQQTPGQGLQFLFEYFSETQRNKGNFPGRFSGRQFSNSRSEMNVSTLELGDSALYLCASSLGQGEAFFGQGTRLTVV.

The chain carries TRBV7-6 and TRBJ1-5; 9 bases are a match to TRBD1. Germline-derived CDR1 and CDR2 are SGHVS and FNYEAQ. J lost 8 bases, V lost 6 bases, and 8 bases had no gene match. CDR3 length: 14 amino acids. The CDR3 nucleotides read TGTGCCAGCAGTCTGGGGACAGGGACCAAGCCCCAGCATTTT. This sequence encodes CASSLGTGTKPQHF.

The chain links TRBV5-1 to TRBJ1-2; possibly TRBD1 for D (6 bases). CDR3 length equals 13 residues. Between the trimmed V and J ends, which lost 0 bases and 6 bases, there was a span of 9 bases. The germline V gene encodes CDR1 SGHRS and CDR2 YFSETQ. CDR3 DNA sequence: TGCGCCAGCAGCTTGGGTGGGGGCGATGGCTACACCTTC. This encodes CASSLGGGDGYTF.

The table lists this clone with a count of one. The gene calls are TRBV9 and TRBJ1-3; D uncertain. In germline, CDR1 is SGDLS, CDR2 YYNGEE. The V and J ends lost 4 bases and 0 bases respectively, with 14 bases between them. The CDR3 covers 16 residues. CDR3 coding DNA: TGTGCCAGCAGCCGGAGCTTGAAAGGCTCTGGAAACACCATATATTTT. Protein product: CASSRSLKGSGNTIYF.

The rearrangement links TRBV19 to TRBJ2-1, with D uncertain. V was shortened by 1 base and J by 5 bases, with 12 bases between the two germline ends. Germline loops: CDR1 LNHDA, CDR2 SQIVND (reference sequence). The CDR3 loop spans 15 amino acids. The CDR3 nucleotides read TGTGCCAGTAGTATAGGTGCAGGATTAAACAATGAGCAGTTCTTC. Translating it yields CASSIGAGLNNEQFF. Using reference TRBV19 and TRBJ2-1 for the parts outside the CDR3, the full variable domain is DGGITQSPKYLFRKEGQNVTLSCEQNLNHDAMYWYRQDPGQGLRLIYYSQIVNDFQKGDIAEGYSVSREKKESFPLTVTSAQKNPTAFYLCASSIGAGLNNEQFFGPGTRLTVL.

This chain connects TRBV7-9 to TRBJ2-7; the match to TRBD1 covers 8 bases. CDR1 is SEHNR, CDR2 FQNEAQ, per germline (reference sequence). V gave up 2 bases and J gave up 3 bases; unmatched junction bases: 3. The CDR3 is 14 amino acids. The CDR3 region is CASSLIDRGYEQYF. CDR3 bases: TGTGCCAGCAGCTTAATAGACAGGGGCTACGAGCAGTACTTC.

The gene calls are TRBV5-6 and TRBJ2-7; no firm D call. CDR1 is SGHDT and CDR2 is YYEEEE in the germline V gene. This CDR3 spans 13 amino acids. V was pared by 1 base and J by 0 bases, with 5 bases between. The CDR3 sequence is CASSLPDSYEQYF. CDR3 nucleotide sequence: TGTGCCAGCAGCTTGCCGGACTCCTACGAGCAGTACTTC.